This TCR beta chain came from a study of read filtering for tumor transcriptome and immune sequencing. Turning to the study itself: Among patients, approximately 16 were male and some 15 female, aged roughly 47 to 90 (mean around 66). TCR-mapped reads were about 3.5 to 11 million with IR-seq versus roughly 80 to 1,300 with RNA-seq. Study-wide findings and caveats: IR-seq and RNA-seq agreed better without single-read clonotypes.

At the time of active disease, bone marrow was collected from every patient. At least ten counts were recorded for this clonotype. As yet, its antigen is unknown. The library was built from roughly 400 ng RNA with molecular barcoded adaptors for alpha/delta and beta/gamma chains. TCRdb itself ran the reads through MiXCR, one entry per CDR3 protein. The profile covers roughly 67,000 distinct CDR3 sequences, with around 20% appearing a single time and approximately 11% taken by the ten largest. CDR3 length equals 17 residues. After removal of 4 bases from V and 4 bases from J, the junction contained 9 bases not matched to a gene. Germline V gives CDR1 MDHEN, CDR2 SYDVKM.

What was sequenced was a population of CD138-negative cells sorted from bone marrow. The TCR was taken from a donor aged 40 or over with multiple myeloma. This chain joins TRBV28 and TRBJ2-1; 11 nucleotides match TRBD1. Written as DNA, the CDR3 is TGTGCCAGCAGTTCCCCCGGGACAGGGGGTTCATACAATGAGCAGTTCTTC. Its translation: CASSSPGTGGSYNEQFF.